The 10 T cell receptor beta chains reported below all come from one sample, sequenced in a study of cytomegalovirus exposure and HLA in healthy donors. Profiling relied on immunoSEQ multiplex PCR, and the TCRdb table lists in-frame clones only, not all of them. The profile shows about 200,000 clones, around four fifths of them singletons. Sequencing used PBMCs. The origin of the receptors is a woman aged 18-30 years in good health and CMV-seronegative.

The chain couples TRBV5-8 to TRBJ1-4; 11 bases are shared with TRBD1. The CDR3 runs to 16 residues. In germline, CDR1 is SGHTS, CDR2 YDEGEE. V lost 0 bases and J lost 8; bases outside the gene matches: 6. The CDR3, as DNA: TGTGCCAGCAGCTTGGCCGGGACAGGGGGTGGCGAAAAACTGTTTTTT. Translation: CASSLAGTGGGEKLFF.

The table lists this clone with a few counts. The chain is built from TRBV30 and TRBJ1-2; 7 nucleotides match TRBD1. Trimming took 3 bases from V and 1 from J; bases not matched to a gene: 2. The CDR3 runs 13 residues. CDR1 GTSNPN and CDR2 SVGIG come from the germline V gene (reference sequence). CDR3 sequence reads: CAWRGGFNYGYTF. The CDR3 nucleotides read TGTGCCTGGAGAGGGGGCTTTAACTATGGCTACACCTTC.

This chain's CDR3 is CASSDRGRTYTGELFF. The DNA of the CDR3 is TGTGCCAGCAGTGACCGGGGACGGACTTACACCGGGGAGCTGTTTTTT. V gene TRBV6-1 combines with J gene TRBJ2-2; either TRBD1 or TRBD2 may supply D (5 bases each). The CDR3 sequence is 16 residues long. CDR1 is MNHNS, CDR2 SASEGT, per germline. V dropped 3 bases and J dropped 3 bases, with 14 bases sitting between them.

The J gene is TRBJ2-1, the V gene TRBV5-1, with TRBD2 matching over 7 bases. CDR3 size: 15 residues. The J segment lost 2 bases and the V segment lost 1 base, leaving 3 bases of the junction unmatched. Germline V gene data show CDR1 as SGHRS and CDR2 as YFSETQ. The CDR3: CASSLMRGTYNEQFF. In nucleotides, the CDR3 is TGCGCCAGCAGCTTGATGCGGGGGACCTACAATGAGCAGTTCTTC.

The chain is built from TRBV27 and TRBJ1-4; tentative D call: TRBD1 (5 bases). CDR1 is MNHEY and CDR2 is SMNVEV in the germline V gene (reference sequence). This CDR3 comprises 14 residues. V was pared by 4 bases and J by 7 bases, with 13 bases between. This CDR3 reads CASSSGRAVEKLFF. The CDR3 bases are TGTGCCAGCAGTTCAGGCAGGGCGGTTGAAAAACTGTTTTTT.

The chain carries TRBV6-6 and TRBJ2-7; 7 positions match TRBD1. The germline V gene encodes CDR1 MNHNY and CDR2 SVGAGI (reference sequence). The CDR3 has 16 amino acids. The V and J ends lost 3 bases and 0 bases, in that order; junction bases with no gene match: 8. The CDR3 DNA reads TGTGCCAGCAGTTATGCCTCCAGACAGGGCTCCTACGAGCAGTACTTC. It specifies CASSYASRQGSYEQYF.

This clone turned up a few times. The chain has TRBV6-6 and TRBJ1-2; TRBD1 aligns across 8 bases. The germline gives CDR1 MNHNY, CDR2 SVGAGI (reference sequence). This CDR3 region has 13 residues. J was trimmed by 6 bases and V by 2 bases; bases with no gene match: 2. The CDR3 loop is CASSYLDRDGYTF. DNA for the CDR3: TGTGCCAGCAGTTACCTGGACAGGGATGGCTACACCTTC.

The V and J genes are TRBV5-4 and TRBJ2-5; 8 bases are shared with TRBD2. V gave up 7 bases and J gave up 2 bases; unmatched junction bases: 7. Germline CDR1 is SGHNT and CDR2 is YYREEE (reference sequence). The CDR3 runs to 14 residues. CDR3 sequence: CASRPGGVQETQYF. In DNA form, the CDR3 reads TGTGCCAGCCGCCCCGGGGGGGTTCAAGAGACCCAGTACTTC.

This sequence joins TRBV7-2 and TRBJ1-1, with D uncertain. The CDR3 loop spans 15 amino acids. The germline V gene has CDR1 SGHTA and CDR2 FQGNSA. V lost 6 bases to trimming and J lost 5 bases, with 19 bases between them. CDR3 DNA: TGTGCCAGCAGTTCAAACGGAAATCTCCTGACTGAAGCTTTCTTT. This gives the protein CASSSNGNLLTEAFF.

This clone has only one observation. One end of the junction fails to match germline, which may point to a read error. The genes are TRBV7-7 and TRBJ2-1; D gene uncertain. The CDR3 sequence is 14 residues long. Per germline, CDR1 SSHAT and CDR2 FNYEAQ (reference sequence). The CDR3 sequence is CASSLVGRYNEQFF. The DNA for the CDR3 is TGTGCTAGCAGCTTAGTAGGGCGGTACAATGAGCAGTTCTTC. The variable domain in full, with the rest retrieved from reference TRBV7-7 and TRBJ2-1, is GAGVSQSPRYKVTKRGQDVTLRCDPISSHATLYWYQQALGQGPEFLTYFNYEAQPDKSGLPSDRFSAERPEGSISTLTIQRTEQRDSAMYRCASSLVGRYNEQFFGPGTRLTVL.